This T cell receptor beta chain is drawn from a study of blood T cell repertoires in COVID-19. Study-level information: Material from acute and convalescent COVID-19 was sourced from the United States, Italy and Spain. PBMCs, B-cell-depleted T cells, or T cells were the source of the cDNA or gDNA that made up the material.

Original data processing: Amplification from reference gene primers served as the basis for estimated nucleated cell counts. The protocol was immunoSEQ multiplex PCR, while the TCRdb copy is restricted to in-frame clones and leaves out a portion. D and trimming were read from the DNA, whereas the V and J calls and clone size are those reported in that table. The top ten clones hold under 3% of a sample with fewer than 70,000 clones, 85% to 90% of them seen once. CDR1 LGHDT and CDR2 YNNKEL come from the germline V gene (reference sequence). CDR3 length: 14 residues. The germline V and J ends were trimmed by 2 bases and 4 bases, with 9 bases remaining between them.

Input material: peripheral blood. This chain uses TRBV3-1 (or the pseudogene TRBV3-2) with TRBJ1-3; D possibly corresponds to TRBD1 (5 bases). This receptor was taken from a man aged 45-65 years with acute or convalescent COVID-19. This CDR3 is CASSQYGHGNTIYF. The CDR3 DNA is TGTGCCAGCAGCCAATACGGACACGGAAACACCATATATTTT.